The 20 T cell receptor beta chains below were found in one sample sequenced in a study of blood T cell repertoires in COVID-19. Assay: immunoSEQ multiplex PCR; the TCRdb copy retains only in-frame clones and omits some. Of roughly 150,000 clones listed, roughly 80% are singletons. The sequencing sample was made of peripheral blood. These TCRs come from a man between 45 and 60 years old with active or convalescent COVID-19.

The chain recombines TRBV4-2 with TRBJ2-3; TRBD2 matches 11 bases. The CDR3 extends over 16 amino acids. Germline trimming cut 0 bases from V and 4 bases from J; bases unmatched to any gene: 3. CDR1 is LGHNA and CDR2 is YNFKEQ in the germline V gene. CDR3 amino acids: CASSQDSGRGPDTQYF. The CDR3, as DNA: TGTGCCAGCAGCCAAGATAGCGGGAGGGGCCCAGATACGCAGTATTTT.

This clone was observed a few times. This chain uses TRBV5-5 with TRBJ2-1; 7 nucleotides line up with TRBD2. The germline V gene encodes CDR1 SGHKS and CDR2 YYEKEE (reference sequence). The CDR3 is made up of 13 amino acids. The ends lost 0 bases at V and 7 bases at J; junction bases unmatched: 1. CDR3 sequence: CASSLGSGNEQFF. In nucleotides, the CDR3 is TGTGCCAGCAGCTTGGGTAGCGGGAATGAGCAGTTCTTC.

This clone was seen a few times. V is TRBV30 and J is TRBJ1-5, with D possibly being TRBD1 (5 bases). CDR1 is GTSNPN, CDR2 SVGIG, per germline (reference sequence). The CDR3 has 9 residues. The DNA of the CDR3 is TGTGCACCGGGGGGGCCCCAGCATTTT. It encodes CAPGGPQHF.

CDR3 protein: CASSQESRGGYEQYF. The CDR3, as DNA: TGCGCCAGCAGCCAAGAAAGTCGCGGGGGTTACGAGCAGTACTTC. V and J are TRBV4-1 and TRBJ2-7, with TRBD2 identical over 7 bases. There are 15 residues in the CDR3. The germline gives CDR1 MGHRA, CDR2 YSYEKL. J gave up 4 bases and V 0 bases, and 6 bases lay outside the gene matches.

The CDR3 sequence is CASSLGQFIGNTIYF. The CDR3 bases are TGCGCCAGCAGCCTGGGACAGTTCATTGGAAACACCATATATTTT. The chain uses TRBV5-1 and TRBJ1-3, with 7 bases fitting TRBD1. The CDR3 is made up of 15 amino acids. V lost 4 bases and J lost 3; bases outside the gene matches: 7. Germline CDR1 SGHRS, CDR2 YFSETQ.

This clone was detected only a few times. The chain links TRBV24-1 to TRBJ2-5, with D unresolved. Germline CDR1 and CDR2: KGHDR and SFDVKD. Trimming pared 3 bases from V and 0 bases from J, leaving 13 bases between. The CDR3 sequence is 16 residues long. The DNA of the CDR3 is TGTGCCACCAGTGATCGTGACATGGCCCACCAAGAGACCCAGTACTTC. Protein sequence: CATSDRDMAHQETQYF.

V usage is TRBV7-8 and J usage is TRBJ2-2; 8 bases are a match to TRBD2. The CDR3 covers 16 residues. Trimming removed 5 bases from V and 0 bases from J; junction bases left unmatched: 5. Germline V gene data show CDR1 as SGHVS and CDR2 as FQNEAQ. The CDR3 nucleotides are TGTGCCAGCAGCCCCCTAGCGGGTCCGAACACCGGGGAGCTGTTTTTT. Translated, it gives CASSPLAGPNTGELFF.

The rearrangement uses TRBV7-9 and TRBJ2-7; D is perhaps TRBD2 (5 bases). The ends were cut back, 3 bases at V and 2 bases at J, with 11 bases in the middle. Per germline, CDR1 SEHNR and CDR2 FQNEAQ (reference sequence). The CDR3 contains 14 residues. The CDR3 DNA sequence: TGTGCCAGCAGCTTGGGTGGGAGCGCCTACGAGCAGTACTTC. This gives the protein CASSLGGSAYEQYF.

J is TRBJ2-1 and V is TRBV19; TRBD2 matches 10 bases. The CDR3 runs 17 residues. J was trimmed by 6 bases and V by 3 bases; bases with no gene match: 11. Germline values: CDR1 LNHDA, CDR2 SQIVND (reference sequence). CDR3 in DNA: TGTGCCAGTAGTATTGGTACTAGCGGGACGAGGGGCAATGAGCAGTTCTTC. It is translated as CASSIGTSGTRGNEQFF.

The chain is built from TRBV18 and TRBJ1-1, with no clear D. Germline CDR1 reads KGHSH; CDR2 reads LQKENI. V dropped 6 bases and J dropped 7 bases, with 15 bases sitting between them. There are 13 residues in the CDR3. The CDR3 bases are TGTGCCAGCTCCCCTCCTAATGGAGTTGAAGCTTTCTTT. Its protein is CASSPPNGVEAFF.

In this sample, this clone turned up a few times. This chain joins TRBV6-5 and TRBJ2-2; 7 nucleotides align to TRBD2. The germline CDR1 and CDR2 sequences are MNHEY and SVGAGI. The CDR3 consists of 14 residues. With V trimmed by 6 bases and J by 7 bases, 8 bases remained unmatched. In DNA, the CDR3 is TGTGCCAGCAGGGCCCGCGGGGAGGGCGGGGAGCTGTTTTTT. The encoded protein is CASRARGEGGELFF.

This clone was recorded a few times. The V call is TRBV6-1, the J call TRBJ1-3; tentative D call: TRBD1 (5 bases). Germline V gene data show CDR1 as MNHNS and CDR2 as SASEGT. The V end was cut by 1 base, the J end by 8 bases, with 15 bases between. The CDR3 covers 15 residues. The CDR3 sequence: CASSEDHSGGDTIYF. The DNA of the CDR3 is TGTGCCAGCAGTGAAGATCACAGTGGGGGGGACACCATATATTTT.

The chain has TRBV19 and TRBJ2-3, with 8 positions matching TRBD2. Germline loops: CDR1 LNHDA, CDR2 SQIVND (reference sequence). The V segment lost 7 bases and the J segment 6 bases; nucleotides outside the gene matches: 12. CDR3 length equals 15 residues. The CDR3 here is CASKDNGRAQDTQYF. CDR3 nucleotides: TGTGCCAGTAAGGATAACGGGAGGGCCCAGGATACGCAGTATTTT.

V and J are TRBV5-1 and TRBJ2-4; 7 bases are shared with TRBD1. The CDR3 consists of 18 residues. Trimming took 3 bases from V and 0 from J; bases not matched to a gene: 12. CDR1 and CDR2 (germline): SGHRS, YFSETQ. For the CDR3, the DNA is TGCGCCAGCAGCTCCACTTTGACAGGGTCAGTAGCCAAAAACATTCAGTACTTC. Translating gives CASSSTLTGSVAKNIQYF.

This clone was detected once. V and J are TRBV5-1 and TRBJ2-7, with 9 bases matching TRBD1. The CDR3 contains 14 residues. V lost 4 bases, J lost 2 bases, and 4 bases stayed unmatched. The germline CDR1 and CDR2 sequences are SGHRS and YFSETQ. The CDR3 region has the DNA TGCGCCAGCAGCCTAGGACAGGGGCCCTACGAGCAGTACTTC. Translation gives CASSLGQGPYEQYF.

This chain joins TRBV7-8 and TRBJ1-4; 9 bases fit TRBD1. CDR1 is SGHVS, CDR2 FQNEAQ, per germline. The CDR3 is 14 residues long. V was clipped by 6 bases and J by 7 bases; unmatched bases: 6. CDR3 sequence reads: CASSNWTGAEKLFF. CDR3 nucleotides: TGTGCCAGCAGTAATTGGACAGGGGCTGAAAAACTGTTTTTT. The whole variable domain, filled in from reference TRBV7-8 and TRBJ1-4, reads GAGVSQSPRYKVAKRGQDVALRCDPISGHVSLFWYQQALGQGPEFLTYFQNEAQLDKSGLPSDRFFAERPEGSVSTLKIQRTQQEDSAVYLCASSNWTGAEKLFFGSGTQLSVL.

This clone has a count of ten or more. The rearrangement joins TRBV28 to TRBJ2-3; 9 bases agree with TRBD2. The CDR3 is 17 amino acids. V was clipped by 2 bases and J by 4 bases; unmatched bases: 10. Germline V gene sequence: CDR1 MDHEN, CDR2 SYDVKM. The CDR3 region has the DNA TGTGCCAGCAGTTTAGGGTTAGCGGGAGCGGGGGCAGATACGCAGTATTTT. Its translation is CASSLGLAGAGADTQYF.

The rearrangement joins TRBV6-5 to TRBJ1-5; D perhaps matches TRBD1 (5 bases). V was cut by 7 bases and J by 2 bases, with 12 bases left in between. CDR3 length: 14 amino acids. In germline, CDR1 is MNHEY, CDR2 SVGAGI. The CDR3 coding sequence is TGTGCCAGCACCGGACATTCTGGCAATCAGCCCCAGCATTTT. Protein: CASTGHSGNQPQHF.

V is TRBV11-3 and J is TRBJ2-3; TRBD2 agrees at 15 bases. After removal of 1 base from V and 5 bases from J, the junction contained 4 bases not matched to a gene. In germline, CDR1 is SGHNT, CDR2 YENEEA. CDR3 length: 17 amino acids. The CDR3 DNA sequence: TGTGCCAGCAGCTTAGGATCGGGACTAGCGGGAGGAGATACGCAGTATTTT. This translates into CASSLGSGLAGGDTQYF.

The DNA for the CDR3 is TGCGCCAGCAGCCCAAGACAGGTCTTGAACACTGAAGCTTTCTTT. Residues: CASSPRQVLNTEAFF. The chain joins TRBV5-1 to TRBJ1-1; tentatively, D is TRBD1 (6 bases). Trimming removed 4 bases at V and 0 bases at J, with 13 bases between. This CDR3 is 15 amino acids long. CDR1 SGHRS and CDR2 YFSETQ come from the germline V gene.